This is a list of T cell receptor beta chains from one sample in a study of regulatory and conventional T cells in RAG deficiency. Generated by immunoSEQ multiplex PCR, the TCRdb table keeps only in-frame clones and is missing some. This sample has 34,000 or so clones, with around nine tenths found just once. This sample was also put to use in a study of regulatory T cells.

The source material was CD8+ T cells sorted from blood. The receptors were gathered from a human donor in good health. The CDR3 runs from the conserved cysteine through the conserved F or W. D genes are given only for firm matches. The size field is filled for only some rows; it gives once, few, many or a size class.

cdr3_aa: CASSYLGGRGDNEQFF
cdr3_nt: TGTGCCAGCAGTTATCTGGGCGGGAGAGGGGACAATGAGCAGTTCTTC
d_call: TRBD2
v_call: TRBV6-5
clone_size: NA
j_call: TRBJ2-1

cdr3_aa: CAWTGGVYGYTF
cdr3_nt: TGTGCCTGGACAGGGGGCGTCTATGGCTACACCTTC
d_call: TRBD1
v_call: TRBV30
clone_size: NA
j_call: TRBJ1-2

cdr3_aa: CASRRTSGGISTGELFF
cdr3_nt: TGTGCCAGCAGGCGGACTAGCGGGGGTATAAGCACCGGGGAGCTGTTTTTT
d_call: TRBD2
v_call: TRBV6-4
clone_size: NA
j_call: TRBJ2-2

cdr3_aa: CASSLKGFNQPQHF
cdr3_nt: TGTGCCAGCAGTTTAAAGGGGTTCAATCAGCCCCAGCATTTT
d_call: NA
v_call: TRBV27
clone_size: once
j_call: TRBJ1-5

cdr3_aa: CASSLQGSGSPLHF
cdr3_nt: TGTGCCAGTAGTCTCCAGGGTAGTGGCTCACCCCTCCACTTT
d_call: NA
v_call: TRBV19
clone_size: few
j_call: TRBJ1-6

cdr3_aa: CASSVGPTAYEQYF
cdr3_nt: TGTGCCAGCAGCGTAGGACCGACGGCCTACGAGCAGTACTTC
d_call: NA
v_call: TRBV9
clone_size: NA
j_call: TRBJ2-7

cdr3_aa: CATGRADNTEAFF
cdr3_nt: TGTGCCACCGGGAGGGCGGATAACACTGAAGCTTTCTTT
d_call: NA
v_call: TRBV9
clone_size: NA
j_call: TRBJ1-1

cdr3_aa: CASSIAGGYSARQFF
cdr3_nt: TGTGCCAGTAGTATAGCGGGTGGCTATTCTGCGCGGCAGTTCTTC
d_call: NA
v_call: TRBV19
clone_size: once
j_call: TRBJ2-1

cdr3_aa: CASSPLGVDREKLFF
cdr3_nt: TGCGCCAGCAGCCCGCTAGGGGTGGATCGGGAAAAACTGTTTTTT
d_call: NA
v_call: TRBV5-1
clone_size: once
j_call: TRBJ1-4

cdr3_aa: CASSLISGTRYNEQFF
cdr3_nt: TGTGCCAGCAGCTTAATTAGCGGGACTAGATATAATGAGCAGTTCTTC
d_call: TRBD2
v_call: TRBV7-3
clone_size: NA
j_call: TRBJ2-1